The clone carrying this T cell receptor (beta chain) occurred a few times. As yet, its antigen is unknown. This record belongs to a study of cytomegalovirus exposure and HLA in healthy donors. Researchers ran the PCR with 60 Vbeta and 13 Jbeta primers. Repertoires were generated with immunoSEQ multiplex PCR, while TCRdb's copy carries only in-frame clones and drops some. The repertoire holds 100,000 to 120,000 clones, with 67% as singletons. Study-level findings and limits: No immune exposure information besides CMV serostatus was available. The majority of TCR sequences were rare, yet some public TCRs appeared in many donors.

V was clipped by 3 bases and J by 1 base; unmatched bases: 16. This CDR3 is built from 20 residues. In germline, CDR1 is ENHRY, CDR2 SYGVKD. The V and J genes are TRBV10-3 and TRBJ1-5; 9 bases agree with TRBD1. This receptor was obtained from a man between 18 and 29 years old in good health and CMV-seropositive. Sequencing used PBMCs. CDR3 loop: CAISDPNIDRGWLSNQPQHF. As DNA, the CDR3 is TGTGCCATCAGTGACCCCAATATCGACAGGGGGTGGCTAAGCAATCAGCCCCAGCATTTT.